These 5 T cell receptor beta chains originate from one sample sequenced in a study of monozygotic twins with inflammatory bowel disease. Reprocessing the 5' RACE reads, TCRdb reports a single entry for every CDR3 protein and omits DNA. This sample contains under 200,000 distinct CDR3 sequences. Input material: blood. These receptors originate from a human donor with ulcerative colitis or Crohn's disease, or a healthy co-twin of an affected twin (not recorded which).

The chain links TRBV4-1 to TRBJ1-5; TCRdb's D call, TRBD1, is unchecked because there is no DNA. The germline CDR1 and CDR2 sequences are MGHRA and YSYEKL. The CDR3 has 17 amino acids. The CDR3 spells CASSQGPTGGDNQPQHF.

The chain links TRBV27 to TRBJ2-7; TCRdb designates TRBD2, a call that cannot be tested without DNA. Germline CDR1 MNHEY, CDR2 SMNVEV (reference sequence). This CDR3 contains 15 residues. This chain's CDR3 is CASSPAREGGPEQYF.

This chain connects TRBV27 to TRBJ1-6; there is no DNA to check the TCRdb D call of TRBD1. The CDR3 is 14 residues long. Per the germline V gene, CDR1 is MNHEY and CDR2 is SMNVEV (reference sequence). CDR3 region: CASSRDRDGSPLHF.

The chain combines TRBV4-1 with TRBJ2-5. This CDR3 contains 16 residues. Looked up from germline, CDR1 is MGHRA and CDR2 is YSYEKL. This CDR3 reads CASSQAGGEFQQTQYF.

This rearrangement joins TRBV28 to TRBJ2-1; TCRdb's D gene call, TRBD1, goes unchecked for lack of DNA. Looked up from germline, CDR1 is MDHEN and CDR2 is SYDVKM. This CDR3 has 17 residues. CDR3 protein: CASSFLRQGGPYNEQFF.